The next 16 T cell receptor beta chains were all read from a single sample in a study of T cell responses to AZD1222 COVID-19 vaccine. The assay was immunoSEQ multiplex PCR, and TCRdb's table has in-frame clones only and misses some. This sample yields roughly 150,000 clones, of which around nine tenths are seen a single time; approximately 3.7% belongs to the top ten. Source: peripheral blood, taken on day 0 of AZD1222 vaccination. The receptors were sampled from an adult in good health.

This clone was observed many times. Other nucleotide sequences from this sample produce the same CDR3. The DNA for the CDR3 is TGTGCCAGCAGCCCACCCCGCAGGGACACTGAAGCTTTCTTT. Translated, it gives CASSPPRRDTEAFF. This sequence joins TRBV9 and TRBJ1-1; D might be TRBD1 (5 bases). Per the germline V gene, CDR1 is SGDLS and CDR2 is YYNGEE. CDR3 size: 14 residues. V was pared by 4 bases and J by 3 bases, with 13 bases between.

The sample holds a few counts of this clone. This chain connects TRBV28 to TRBJ2-3; D is possibly TRBD1 (5 bases). Germline V lookup: CDR1 MDHEN, CDR2 SYDVKM. This CDR3 region has 16 residues. Trimming removed 1 base at V and 4 bases at J, with 15 bases between. The chain's CDR3 is CASSLLHRIHADTQYF. CDR3 DNA: TGTGCCAGCAGTTTATTACACAGGATTCACGCAGATACGCAGTATTTT.

The chain is built from TRBV18 and TRBJ2-7; D is perhaps TRBD1 or TRBD2 (6 bases each). Germline CDR1 and CDR2: KGHSH and LQKENI. Trimming stripped 5 bases from V and 7 bases from J, with 15 bases between. CDR3 size: 13 residues. DNA for the CDR3: TGTGCCAGCTCAGCCGGGGGCCCCGGAGAGCAGTACTTC. Its protein product is CASSAGGPGEQYF. Full variable domain (rest looked up from reference TRBV18 and TRBJ2-7): NAGVMQNPRHLVRRRGQEARLRCSPMKGHSHVYWYRQLPEEGLKFMVYLQKENIIDESGMPKERFSAEFPKEGPSILRIQQVVRGDSAAYFCASSAGGPGEQYFGPGTRLTVT.

The chain joins TRBV5-1 to TRBJ1-2; D ambiguous. This CDR3 spans 14 amino acids. Trimming removed 1 base from V and 2 bases from J, with 9 bases in between. Germline CDR1 SGHRS, CDR2 YFSETQ. The CDR3 here is CASSLSTENYGYTF. The CDR3 nucleotides are TGCGCCAGCAGCTTGTCGACCGAGAACTATGGCTACACCTTC.

The V and J genes are TRBV5-1 and TRBJ1-2; TRBD1 matches at 8 bases. The CDR3 sequence is 13 residues long. Germline V gene lookup returns CDR1 SGHRS and CDR2 YFSETQ. V lost 2 bases, J lost 6 bases, and 3 bases stayed unmatched. The CDR3 sequence: CASSFRGLDGYTF. The CDR3 nucleotides read TGCGCCAGCAGCTTCAGGGGGCTCGATGGCTACACCTTC.

The V and J genes are TRBV6-5 and TRBJ2-1, with TRBD2 identical over 8 bases. Germline-derived CDR1 and CDR2 are MNHEY and SVGAGI. The CDR3 spans 14 residues. With 7 bases clipped from V and 6 bases from J, the junction kept 8 bases outside the gene matches. In DNA form, the CDR3 reads TGTGCCAGCACCAAGAGCGGGAGCGGCAATGAGCAGTTCTTC. This codes for CASTKSGSGNEQFF.

This clone is a singleton in its sample. The chain carries TRBV21-1 and TRBJ2-3; TRBD2, as called in the table, went unchecked against the DNA. TRBV21-1 represents a pseudogene. The CDR3 totals 23 residues. CDR3 in DNA: TGTGCCAGCAGCAAAGGGCGAGGGCTAGCGGGAGAGCTACCAACTCTTAGCACAGATACGCAGTATTTT. Translation: CASSKGRGLAGELPTLSTDTQYF.

The rearrangement uses TRBV15 and TRBJ2-7; 7 nucleotides align to TRBD2. This CDR3 is built from 14 residues. The germline V gene has CDR1 LNHNV and CDR2 YYDKDF (reference sequence). Trimming removed 1 base from V and 4 bases from J; junction bases left unmatched: 4. The CDR3 DNA is TGTGCCACCAGCAGAGCGGGAGGTTCATACGAGCAGTACTTC. Protein product: CATSRAGGSYEQYF. Full variable domain (remainder filled in from reference TRBV15 and TRBJ2-7): DAMVIQNPRYQVTQFGKPVTLSCSQTLNHNVMYWYQQKSSQAPKLLFHYYDKDFNNEADTPDNFQSRRPNTSFCFLDIRSPGLGDTAMYLCATSRAGGSYEQYFGPGTRLTVT.

This chain uses TRBV28 with TRBJ2-5; no clear D gene. Germline V lookup: CDR1 MDHEN, CDR2 SYDVKM. The V and J ends lost 6 bases and 4 bases respectively, with 27 bases between them. The CDR3 has 18 residues. DNA for the CDR3: TGTGCCAGCAGATTGGTAGGGTGGAGCGACACGGAAGGAGAGACCCAGTACTTC. Encoded protein: CASRLVGWSDTEGETQYF.

The chain recombines TRBV7-6 with TRBJ2-2, with D maybe TRBD1 (5 bases). Trimming cost V 2 bases and J 4 bases, with 11 bases left between them. This CDR3 contains 15 residues. Germline loops: CDR1 SGHVS, CDR2 FNYEAQ. CDR3 loop: CASSLIQGSTGELFF. CDR3 nucleotide sequence: TGTGCCAGCAGCTTAATTCAGGGATCCACCGGGGAGCTGTTTTTT. Full variable domain (remainder filled in from reference TRBV7-6 and TRBJ2-2): GAGVSQSPRYKVTKRGQDVALRCDPISGHVSLYWYRQALGQGPEFLTYFNYEAQQDKSGLPNDRFSAERPEGSISTLTIQRTEQRDSAMYRCASSLIQGSTGELFFGEGSRLTVL.

The gene calls are TRBV11-2 and TRBJ1-2, with TRBD1 matching 8 bases. The germline V gene has CDR1 SGHAT and CDR2 FQNNGV. This CDR3 has 13 amino acids. Losses at the gene ends were 1 base for V and 9 bases for J; bases not matched to a gene: 4. The CDR3 sequence: CASSLVRGRSYTF. The CDR3 region has the DNA TGTGCCAGCAGCTTAGTCAGGGGGCGTAGCTACACCTTC. The variable domain in full, with the rest retrieved from reference TRBV11-2 and TRBJ1-2, is EAGVAQSPRYKIIEKRQSVAFWCNPISGHATLYWYQQILGQGPKLLIQFQNNGVVDDSQLPKDRFSAERLKGVDSTLKIQPAKLEDSAVYLCASSLVRGRSYTFGSGTRLTVV.

This clone was counted a few times. The chain's CDR3 is CASSLGLAGGSDEQFF. The CDR3 DNA follows: TGTGCCAGCAGCTTAGGTCTAGCGGGAGGGAGCGATGAGCAGTTCTTC. V is TRBV7-6 and J is TRBJ2-1; 12 positions agree with TRBD2. From germline, CDR1 is SGHVS and CDR2 FNYEAQ. Trimming removed 1 base from V and 8 bases from J; junction bases left unmatched: 6. The length of the CDR3 is 16 residues.

This clone came up once. The chain joins TRBV12-3 or TRBV12-4 to TRBJ1-2; TRBD1 matches at 7 bases. Trimming cost V 6 bases and J 2 bases; bases outside gene matches: 3. The CDR3 has 13 amino acids. The CDR3 sequence: CASRRQGNYGYTF. Here the CDR3 DNA reads TGTGCCAGCAGGCGACAGGGAAACTATGGCTACACCTTC.

The V call is TRBV7-8, the J call TRBJ1-1, with D possibly TRBD1 on 6 matching bases. CDR1 is SGHVS, CDR2 FQNEAQ, per germline. CDR3 length: 15 amino acids. V was clipped by 5 bases and J by 3 bases, with 16 bases between them. The CDR3, as DNA: TGTGCCAGCAGCCTATGGGGCAGGGGAGACACTGAAGCTTTCTTT. The encoded protein is CASSLWGRGDTEAFF.

The chain recombines TRBV28 with TRBJ2-2, with D perhaps TRBD2 (5 bases). The V and J ends lost 5 bases and 7 bases respectively, with 11 bases between them. Germline values: CDR1 MDHEN, CDR2 SYDVKM. The CDR3 is made up of 13 amino acids. For the CDR3, the DNA is TGTGCCAGCAGTCCTCAGGAGGTCGGGGAGCTGTTTTTT. This codes for CASSPQEVGELFF.

J is TRBJ2-3 and V is TRBV5-6; TRBD2 is a possible D gene (6 bases). Deletions cut 4 bases from V and 3 bases from J, with 15 bases between. CDR1 and CDR2 from the germline V gene are SGHDT and YYEEEE. CDR3 size: 15 residues. The DNA for the CDR3 is TGTGCCAGCAGCGACACCGGGGGACCTACAGATACGCAGTATTTT. The encoded protein is CASSDTGGPTDTQYF. Based on the CDR3 plus reference TRBV5-6 and TRBJ2-3, the full variable domain is DAGVTQSPTHLIKTRGQQVTLRCSPKSGHDTVSWYQQALGQGPQFIFQYYEEEERQRGNFPDRFSGHQFPNYSSELNVNALLLGDSALYLCASSDTGGPTDTQYFGPGTRLTVL.